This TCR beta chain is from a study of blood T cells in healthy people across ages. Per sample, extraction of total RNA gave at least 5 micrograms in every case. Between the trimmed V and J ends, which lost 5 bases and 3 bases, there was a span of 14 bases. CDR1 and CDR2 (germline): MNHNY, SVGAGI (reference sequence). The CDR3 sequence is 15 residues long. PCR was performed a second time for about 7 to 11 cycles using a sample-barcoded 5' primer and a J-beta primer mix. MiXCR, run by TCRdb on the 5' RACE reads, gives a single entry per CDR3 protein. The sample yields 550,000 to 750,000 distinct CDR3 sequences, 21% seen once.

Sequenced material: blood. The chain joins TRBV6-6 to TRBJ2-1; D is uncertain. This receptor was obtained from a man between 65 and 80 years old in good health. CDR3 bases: TGTGCCAGCAGTGGTGGTGTAACGGGCTACAATGAGCAGTTCTTC. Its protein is CASSGGVTGYNEQFF.